Sequencing of this TCR beta chain was carried out in a study of shared clonotypes between healthy human individuals. Study outcomes and limitations: Naive subsets usually exceeded memory subsets in estimated richness.

Trimming stripped 0 bases from V and 5 bases from J, with 14 bases between. CDR1 and CDR2 (germline): SGDLS, YYNGEE. This CDR3 spans 16 amino acids. The protocol was immunoSEQ multiplex PCR, while the TCRdb copy is restricted to in-frame clones and leaves out a portion. The table includes about 2.4 million clones, more than 85% detected once. Concerning this clone: What it binds is not known.

The origin of this receptor is a man younger than 35 in good health. Some clones in this sample may be carry-over from other donors' samples. The specimen was naive CD4+ T cells from PBMCs. Sample subset: CD45RA+ positively selected. The J gene is TRBJ2-2, the V gene TRBV9, with D perhaps matching TRBD1 (5 bases). The CDR3 region has the DNA TGTGCCAGCAGCGTAGATGTCAGGGTTGGTACCGGGGAGCTGTTTTTT. Translated: CASSVDVRVGTGELFF. Full variable domain (missing parts from reference TRBV9 and TRBJ2-2): DSGVTQTPKHLITATGQRVTLRCSPRSGDLSVYWYQQSLDQGLQFLIQYYNGEERAKGNILERFSAQQFPDLHSELNLSSLELGDSALYFCASSVDVRVGTGELFFGEGSRLTVL.